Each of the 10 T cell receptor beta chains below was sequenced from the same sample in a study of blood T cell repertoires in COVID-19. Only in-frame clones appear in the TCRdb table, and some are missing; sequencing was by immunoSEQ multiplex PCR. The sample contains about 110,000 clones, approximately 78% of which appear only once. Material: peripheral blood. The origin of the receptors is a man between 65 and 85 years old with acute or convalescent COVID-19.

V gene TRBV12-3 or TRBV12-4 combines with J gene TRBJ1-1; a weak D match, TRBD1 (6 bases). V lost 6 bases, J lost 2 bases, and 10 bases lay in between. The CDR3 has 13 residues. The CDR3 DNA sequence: TGTGCCAGCAGGCGGACAGACAACACTGAAGCTTTCTTT. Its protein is CASRRTDNTEAFF.

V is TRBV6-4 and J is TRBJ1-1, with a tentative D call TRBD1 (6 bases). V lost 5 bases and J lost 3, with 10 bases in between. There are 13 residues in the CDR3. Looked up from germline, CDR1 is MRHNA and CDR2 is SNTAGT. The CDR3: CASSRGGDTEAFF. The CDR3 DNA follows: TGTGCCAGCAGTAGGGGGGGGGACACTGAAGCTTTCTTT.

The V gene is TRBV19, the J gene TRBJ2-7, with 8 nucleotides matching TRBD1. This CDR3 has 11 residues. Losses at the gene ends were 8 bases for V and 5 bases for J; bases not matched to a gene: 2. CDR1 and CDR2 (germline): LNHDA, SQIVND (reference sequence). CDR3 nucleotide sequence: TGTGCCAGTTCGGACAGGGACGAGCAGTACTTC. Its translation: CASSDRDEQYF.

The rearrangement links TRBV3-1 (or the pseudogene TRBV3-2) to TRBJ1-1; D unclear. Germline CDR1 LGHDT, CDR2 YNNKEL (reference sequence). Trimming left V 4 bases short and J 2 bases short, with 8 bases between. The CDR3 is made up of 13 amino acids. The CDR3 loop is CASSLGKNTEAFF. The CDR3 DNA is TGTGCCAGCAGCCTCGGTAAAAACACTGAAGCTTTCTTT.

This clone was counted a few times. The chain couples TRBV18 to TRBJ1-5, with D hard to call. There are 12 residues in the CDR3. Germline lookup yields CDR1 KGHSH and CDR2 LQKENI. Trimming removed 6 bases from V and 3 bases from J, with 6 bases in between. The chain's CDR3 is CASSKPNQPQHF. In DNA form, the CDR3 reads TGTGCCAGCTCTAAGCCCAATCAGCCCCAGCATTTT.

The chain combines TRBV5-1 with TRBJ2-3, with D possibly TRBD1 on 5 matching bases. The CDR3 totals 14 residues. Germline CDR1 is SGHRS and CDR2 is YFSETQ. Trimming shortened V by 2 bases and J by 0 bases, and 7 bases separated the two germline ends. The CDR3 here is CASSFQGSTDTQYF. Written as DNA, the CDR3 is TGCGCCAGCAGCTTCCAGGGTAGCACAGATACGCAGTATTTT. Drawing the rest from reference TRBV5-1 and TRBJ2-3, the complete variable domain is KAGVTQTPRYLIKTRGQQVTLSCSPISGHRSVSWYQQTPGQGLQFLFEYFSETQRNKGNFPGRFSGRQFSNSRSEMNVSTLELGDSALYLCASSFQGSTDTQYFGPGTRLTVL.

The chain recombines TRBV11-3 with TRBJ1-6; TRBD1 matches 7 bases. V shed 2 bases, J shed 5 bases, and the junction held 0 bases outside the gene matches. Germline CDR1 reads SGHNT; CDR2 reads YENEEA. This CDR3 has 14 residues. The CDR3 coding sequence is TGTGCCAGCAGCTTAACAGGGGATAATTCACCCCTCCACTTT. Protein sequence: CASSLTGDNSPLHF.

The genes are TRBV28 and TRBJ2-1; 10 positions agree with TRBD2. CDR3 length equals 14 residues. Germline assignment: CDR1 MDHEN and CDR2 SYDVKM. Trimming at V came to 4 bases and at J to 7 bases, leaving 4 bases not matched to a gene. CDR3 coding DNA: TGTGCCAGCAGTTCGGGTAGCGGGAGGAATGAGCAGTTCTTC. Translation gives CASSSGSGRNEQFF.

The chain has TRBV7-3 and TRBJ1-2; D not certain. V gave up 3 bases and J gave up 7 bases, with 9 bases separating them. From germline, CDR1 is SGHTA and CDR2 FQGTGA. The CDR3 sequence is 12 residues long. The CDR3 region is CASSFGDGGYTF. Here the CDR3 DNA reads TGTGCCAGCAGCTTCGGGGATGGTGGCTACACCTTC.

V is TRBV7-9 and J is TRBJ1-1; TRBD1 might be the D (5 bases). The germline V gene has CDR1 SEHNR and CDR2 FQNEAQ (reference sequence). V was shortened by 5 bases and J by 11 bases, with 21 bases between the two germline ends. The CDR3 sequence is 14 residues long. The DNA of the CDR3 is TGTGCCAGCAGCCCCCAAAGTGGCAGGGCAAGGGCTTTCTTT. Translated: CASSPQSGRARAFF. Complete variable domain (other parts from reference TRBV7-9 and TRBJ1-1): DTGVSQNPRHKITKRGQNVTFRCDPISEHNRLYWYRQTLGQGPEFLTYFQNEAQLEKSRLLSDRFSAERPKGSFSTLEIQRTEQGDSAMYLCASSPQSGRARAFFGQGTRLTVV.